Listed here is a single TCR beta chain. TCR beta CDR3 regions were amplified from RNA transcripts. The HTBI primer set served for first-round RT-PCR of the TCR CDR3. TCRdb passed the multiplex PCR reads through MiXCR, listing each CDR3 protein once. The table records approximately 410,000 distinct CDR3 sequences, over 12% of them present only once. CDR1 and CDR2 from the germline V gene are ENHRY and SYGVKD. Trimming shortened V by 6 bases and J by 0 bases, and 17 bases separated the two germline ends. The CDR3 contains 16 residues. The source of the sample is a study of T cells in Graves' hyperthyroidism and ophthalmopathy. Ophthalmopathy patients all had a Clinical Activity Score of at least 3, a NOSPECS grade of at least 4 and disease under 3 months old.

V is TRBV10-3 and J is TRBJ1-2, with D possibly matching TRBD1 (5 bases). This clonotype was obtained from a man aged 18 to 35 with Graves' ophthalmopathy. The specimen was blood. The CDR3 spells CAISSGTEPSNYGYTF. CDR3 DNA sequence: TGTGCCATCAGCTCCGGGACGGAACCCTCTAACTATGGCTACACCTTC.